This is a list of T cell receptor beta chains from one sample in a study of blood T cell repertoires in COVID-19. The protocol was immunoSEQ multiplex PCR, while the TCRdb copy is restricted to in-frame clones and leaves out a portion. The table shows roughly 340,000 clones, with over 75% occurring only once. The sequenced sample was PBMCs or T cells enriched from blood (not recorded which). The receptors were gathered from a man younger than 30 who had recovered from COVID-19. The CDR3 runs from the conserved cysteine through the conserved F or W. The order of the fields is V gene, CDR3 protein.

TRBV4-2	CASRAGTSGDNEQFF
TRBV6-1	CASSDHWKTGVNEKLFF
TRBV6-2/TRBV6-3	CASSYQGGNQPQHF
TRBV4-3	CASSQEVSRGASYEQYF
TRBV5-1	CASSLAGDEQFF
TRBV6-2/TRBV6-3	CASSYSLVATRNEQFF
TRBV18	CASSPPTGRKAFF
TRBV30	CAWSLGTSGGFSITDTQYF
TRBV10-3	CAILKGDTDTQYF
TRBV24-1	CATSDSGSETQYF
TRBV7-2	CASSLAPGYNEQFF
TRBV7-3	CASSVTGGGTEAFF
TRBV7-3	CASSLSGAGGEEAFF
TRBV7-9	CASRPPGSSYEQYF
TRBV13	CASSLRLAGTEQFF
TRBV28	CASSSSQGHQPQHF
TRBV7-8	CASSPQYMNTEAFF
TRBV28	CASSFPLQGLAGTDTQYF
TRBV7-9	CASSFVGTANYGYTF
TRBV4-1	CASSQEGLRGYTF
TRBV6-5	CASSSGTSFKAEQFF
TRBV5-4	CASSLEGQYLEAFF
TRBV19	CASTAGGNYEQYF
TRBV9	CASSATGIQETQYF
TRBV28	CASTFREQQYF
TRBV9	CASSVGLGLGDTQYF
TRBV7-3	CASSRSGGEADTQYF
TRBV4-1	CASTSARDRDSPLHF
TRBV19	CASSTQGGNTEAFF
TRBV5-1	CASSLGQGRNSPLHF
TRBV5-1	CASSYTGGTEAFF
TRBV23-1	CASLRYETQYF
TRBV6-2/TRBV6-3	CASSYGGLAGTQYF
TRBV3-1/TRBV3-2	CASSQRQGAAYGYTF
TRBV6-5	CASKKKGQFNEKLFF
TRBV6-5	CASSLGTGWTEAFF
TRBV7-9	CASSLLGQGTEQFF
TRBV7-2	CASSLTAAGYTF
TRBV19	CASSMTPLDTDTQYF
TRBV7-9	CASSSQGAATEAFF
TRBV4-1	CASSQQGTGELFF
TRBV7-9	CASSLRQKETQYF
TRBV4-1	CASSQVKAGGNEQFF
TRBV28	CASSFPAGGIGELFF
TRBV7-2	CASSLGPKQWTLEARGYTF
TRBV6-1	CASSEEGGSHLYNEQFF
TRBV5-1	CASSSDRGQNEKLFF
TRBV5-1	CASSDGQGEYGYTF
TRBV5-4	CASSLVAGNNEQFF
TRBV7-9	CASSLAGASRGNQPQHF
TRBV29-1	CSVTGQGNGYTF
TRBV5-1	CASSLGTGGGYEQYF
TRBV9	CASSVGGQDLYGYTF
TRBV28	CASSRSGGSYEQYF
TRBV18	CASSTTRGRTEAFF
TRBV6-1	CASSEGTGVDYEQYF
TRBV9	CASSVTGGSGNTIYF
TRBV7-9	CASRPGLAGVADTQYF
TRBV20-1	CSASGARNSPLHF
TRBV4-3	CASSQERERTYEQYF